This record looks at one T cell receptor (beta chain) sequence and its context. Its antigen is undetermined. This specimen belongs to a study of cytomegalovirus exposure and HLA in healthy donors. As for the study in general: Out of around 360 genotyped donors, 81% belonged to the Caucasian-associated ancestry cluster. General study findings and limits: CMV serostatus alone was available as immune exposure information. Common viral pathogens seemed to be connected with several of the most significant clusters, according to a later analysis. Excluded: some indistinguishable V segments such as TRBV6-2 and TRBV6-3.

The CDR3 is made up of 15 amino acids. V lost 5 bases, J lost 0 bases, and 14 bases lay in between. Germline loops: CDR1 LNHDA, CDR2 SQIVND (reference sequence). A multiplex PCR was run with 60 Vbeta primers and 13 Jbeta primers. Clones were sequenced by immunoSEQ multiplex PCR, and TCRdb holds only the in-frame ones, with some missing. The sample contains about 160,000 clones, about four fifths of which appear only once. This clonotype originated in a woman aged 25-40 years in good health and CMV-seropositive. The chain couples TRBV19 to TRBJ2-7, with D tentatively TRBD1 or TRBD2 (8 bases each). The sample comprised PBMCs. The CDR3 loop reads CASSVAGQASYEQYF. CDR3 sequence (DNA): TGTGCCAGTAGTGTAGCGGGACAGGCCTCCTACGAGCAGTACTTC.